The 21 T cell receptor beta chains reported below all come from one sample, sequenced in a study of CD8+CD57+ T cells in acquired aplastic anemia. It was patients with CD8+CD57+ cell expansion by flow cytometry who were chosen for sequencing. Using genomic DNA as the template, TCR beta VDJ and CDR3 profiling was carried out. Via MiXCR, TCRdb re-called the reads, giving one row per CDR3 protein. The data contain 150,000 to 200,000 distinct CDR3 sequences, around 48% of them singletons. What was sequenced was sorted CD4+, CD8+, or CD8+CD57+ T cells (not recorded which) from PBMCs. The source of these receptors is a human donor with aplastic anemia.

In its sample, this clonotype was seen many times. The chain is built from TRBV2 and TRBJ1-6, with TRBD1 as a possible D gene (5 bases). The V gene lost 3 bases and the J gene lost 0 bases, with 21 bases spanning the gap. From germline, CDR1 is SNHLY and CDR2 FYNNEI. The CDR3 is made up of 20 amino acids. For the CDR3, the DNA is TGTGCCAGCAGTGAGCCGGGGGTACGAACACTAAGCTCCTATAATTCACCCCTCCACTTT. It codes for CASSEPGVRTLSSYNSPLHF.

The table lists this clonotype with many counts. This chain joins TRBV5-1 and TRBJ2-3; D call uncertain. The V gene lost 0 bases and the J gene lost 0 bases, with 8 bases spanning the gap. Germline CDR1 is SGHRS and CDR2 is YFSETQ. The CDR3 consists of 15 residues. This CDR3 is CASSLGTMSTDTQYF. CDR3 coding DNA: TGCGCCAGCAGCTTGGGGACCATGAGCACAGATACGCAGTATTTT.

The rearrangement joins TRBV20-1 to TRBJ2-3; 10 positions agree with TRBD2. Germline V gene data show CDR1 as DFQATT and CDR2 as SNEGSKA (reference sequence). V lost 8 bases, J lost 4 bases, and 9 bases stayed unmatched. The CDR3 is 14 amino acids. Here the CDR3 DNA reads TGCAGTACCGACGGGACTAGCGTTTCAGATACGCAGTATTTT. Its protein product is CSTDGTSVSDTQYF.

The J gene is TRBJ1-1, the V gene TRBV24-1, with unresolved D. V was cut by 1 base and J by 5 bases, with 10 bases left in between. Germline V gene sequence: CDR1 KGHDR, CDR2 SFDVKD. The CDR3 runs 14 residues. DNA for the CDR3: TGTGCCACCAGTGATTTAAGATATGGGACTGAAGCTTTCTTT. Residues: CATSDLRYGTEAFF.

This sequence joins TRBV9 and TRBJ2-2; D is perhaps TRBD1 (5 bases). V dropped 4 bases and J dropped 0 bases, with 19 bases sitting between them. The CDR3 sequence is 18 residues long. Germline values: CDR1 SGDLS, CDR2 YYNGEE. The CDR3 loop reads CASSLGPQGCANTGELFF. The CDR3 DNA sequence: TGTGCCAGCAGCTTGGGTCCCCAGGGCTGTGCGAACACCGGGGAGCTGTTTTTT.

The chain recombines TRBV29-1 with TRBJ2-5; 10 bases fit TRBD2. CDR3 size: 12 residues. Per germline, CDR1 SQVTM and CDR2 ANQGSEA. After removal of 7 bases from V and 1 base from J, the junction contained 0 bases not matched to a gene. The CDR3 region has the DNA TGCAGCGGACTAGCGGGCCAAGAGACCCAGTACTTC. Protein sequence: CSGLAGQETQYF.

This clonotype occurred many times. This chain uses TRBV5-1 with TRBJ1-4; the D is unclear. The length of the CDR3 is 15 residues. V dropped 0 bases and J dropped 0 bases, with 6 bases sitting between them. Germline values: CDR1 SGHRS, CDR2 YFSETQ. The CDR3, as DNA: TGCGCCAGCAGCTTGGGTGCCGCAACTAATGAAAAACTGTTTTTT. Translated, it gives CASSLGAATNEKLFF.

The rearrangement joins TRBV29-1 to TRBJ2-7; D is unresolved. This CDR3 is built from 12 residues. Germline values: CDR1 SQVTM, CDR2 ANQGSEA. Trimming cost V 6 bases and J 7 bases, with 16 bases left between them. CDR3 protein: CSVYLTGREQYF. CDR3 DNA: TGCAGCGTCTATCTAACTGGACGGGAGCAGTACTTC.

This clonotype was counted between two and nine times. V is TRBV29-1 and J is TRBJ1-1, with D possibly TRBD1 on 5 matching bases. Germline CDR1 and CDR2: SQVTM and ANQGSEA. Between the trimmed V and J ends, which lost 4 bases and 3 bases, there was a span of 18 bases. This CDR3 is built from 15 residues. Written as DNA, the CDR3 is TGCAGCGTTGCCCCCCGGGGGGGTAGCGACACTGAAGCTTTCTTT. Its translation is CSVAPRGGSDTEAFF. The whole variable domain, remainder taken from reference TRBV29-1 and TRBJ1-1, is SAVISQKPSRDICQRGTSLTIQCQVDSQVTMMFWYRQQPGQSLTLIATANQGSEATYESGFVIDKFPISRPNLTFSTLTVSNMSPEDSSIYLCSVAPRGGSDTEAFFGQGTRLTVV.

This clonotype was seen only a few times. This sequence joins TRBV7-3 and TRBJ1-2; D gene unclear. The germline gives CDR1 SGHTA, CDR2 FQGTGA. Trimming cost V 1 base and J 5 bases, with 14 bases left between them. The CDR3 is 15 amino acids. In DNA form, the CDR3 reads TGTGCCAGCAGCTTAAGCGACTACGGAAAATATGGCTACACCTTC. It is translated as CASSLSDYGKYGYTF.

This clonotype has at least ten counts. This sequence joins TRBV5-6 and TRBJ2-6; perhaps TRBD1 as D (6 bases). Looked up from germline, CDR1 is SGHDT and CDR2 is YYEEEE. Trimming took 4 bases from V and 13 from J, leaving 18 bases between them. This CDR3 is built from 14 residues. The CDR3 DNA is TGTGCCAGCAGCGTCGCGCAGGGGCCCCTTGTCCTGACTTTC. As protein: CASSVAQGPLVLTF.

This chain connects TRBV2 to TRBJ2-1, with D possibly called TRBD1 or TRBD2 (5 bases each). The J call may not be correct, given that the DNA end is closer to TRBJ2-7. The germline gives CDR1 SNHLY, CDR2 FYNNEI. The CDR3 is made up of 15 amino acids. CDR3 coding DNA: TGTGCCAGCAGTTCCGGGGCGGCGAGCTACAATGAGCAGTACTTC. Its translation: CASSSGAASYNEQYF.

In its sample, this clonotype was seen many times. V gene TRBV5-5 combines with J gene TRBJ1-1; tentatively, D is TRBD1 (5 bases). Germline-derived CDR1 and CDR2 are SGHKS and YYEKEE (reference sequence). The CDR3 runs to 13 residues. Trimming pared 0 bases from V and 4 bases from J, leaving 7 bases between. This CDR3 is CASSLGGGTEAFF. For the CDR3, the DNA is TGTGCCAGCAGCTTGGGGGGCGGCACTGAAGCTTTCTTT. Together with reference TRBV5-5 and TRBJ1-1, the CDR3 gives the full variable domain: DAGVTQSPTHLIKTRGQQVTLRCSPISGHKSVSWYQQVLGQGPQFIFQYYEKEERGRGNFPDRFSARQFPNYSSELNVNALLLGDSALYLCASSLGGGTEAFFGQGTRLTVV.

The gene calls are TRBV19 and TRBJ1-1; TRBD1 matches 7 bases. The germline V gene has CDR1 LNHDA and CDR2 SQIVND (reference sequence). The CDR3 contains 16 residues. J was trimmed by 1 base and V by 4 bases; bases with no gene match: 9. CDR3 sequence reads: CASSSLRTGWNTEAFF. The CDR3 nucleotides are TGTGCCAGTAGTAGCCTTCGGACAGGCTGGAACACTGAAGCTTTCTTT. The full variable domain, in which reference TRBV19 and TRBJ1-1 provide the parts outside the CDR3, is DGGITQSPKYLFRKEGQNVTLSCEQNLNHDAMYWYRQDPGQGLRLIYYSQIVNDFQKGDIAEGYSVSREKKESFPLTVTSAQKNPTAFYLCASSSLRTGWNTEAFFGQGTRLTVV.

The table lists this clonotype with a count of one. The chain joins TRBV24-1 to TRBJ2-5; possible D gene TRBD1, 5 bases. V shed 3 bases and J shed 5 bases, with 21 bases lying between them. This CDR3 is 17 amino acids long. Per the germline V gene, CDR1 is KGHDR and CDR2 is SFDVKD. This CDR3 reads CATSDPALPGAGETQYF. DNA of the CDR3: TGTGCCACCAGTGATCCTGCATTACCTGGGGCCGGGGAGACCCAGTACTTC.

The chain uses TRBV10-3 and TRBJ1-6; no clear D gene. V lost 11 bases and J 9 bases, leaving 14 bases between the germline ends. CDR3 length: 12 amino acids. Germline CDR1 is ENHRY and CDR2 is SYGVKD. The CDR3 is CASNGMSSPLHF. CDR3 nucleotides: TGTGCCTCCAATGGCATGTCTTCACCCCTCCACTTT.

The chain employs TRBV3-1 and TRBJ2-7; tentative D call: TRBD2 (6 bases). The CDR3 covers 13 residues. The V end lost 4 bases, the J end lost 3 bases, and 10 bases lay between the germline ends. Germline-derived CDR1 and CDR2 are LGHDT and YNNKEL (reference sequence). The chain's CDR3 is CASSLRERYEQYF. The CDR3 DNA reads as TGTGCCAGCAGCCTCCGGGAGCGCTACGAGCAGTACTTC.

The chain joins TRBV12-3 or TRBV12-4 to TRBJ2-7, with D perhaps being TRBD1 or TRBD2 (5 bases each). The CDR3 sequence is 16 residues long. Between the trimmed V and J ends, which lost 0 bases and 5 bases, there was a span of 17 bases. CDR3 protein: CASSLAQGRDLNEQYF. The CDR3 nucleotides read TGTGCCAGCAGTTTAGCGCAGGGTAGGGACCTTAACGAGCAGTACTTC.

This clonotype was detected only a few times. This chain uses TRBV30 with TRBJ2-2; D might be TRBD1 or TRBD2, each matching 6 bases. Trimming removed 3 bases at V and 5 bases at J, with 16 bases between. This CDR3 is built from 15 residues. Germline CDR1 is GTSNPN and CDR2 is SVGIG (reference sequence). CDR3 loop: CAWRTIGGDTGELFF. The CDR3 bases are TGTGCCTGGAGAACCATCGGGGGCGATACCGGGGAGCTGTTTTTT.

This clonotype is a singleton in its sample. V and J are TRBV7-2 and TRBJ1-1; D call uncertain. This CDR3 is built from 14 residues. CDR1 is SGHTA and CDR2 is FQGNSA in the germline V gene. The ends were cut back, 5 bases at V and 4 bases at J, with 14 bases in the middle. The CDR3 sequence is CASSLSGGLTEAFF. The CDR3 region has the DNA TGTGCCAGCAGCCTTTCTGGAGGCCTCACTGAAGCTTTCTTT.

To note about this clonotype: Germline and junction disagree at one end, which may indicate a read error. The chain employs TRBV20-1 and TRBJ2-3; a possible D gene is TRBD1 (6 bases). The CDR3 contains 15 residues. Germline-derived CDR1 and CDR2 are DFQATT and SNEGSKA (reference sequence). CDR3 sequence (DNA): TGCAGTGCTAGAGATCCCAACAGGGTTCGGGATACGCAGTACTTT. Translation: CSARDPNRVRDTQYF.